This entry features one T cell receptor beta chain sequence. Its target is unknown. This specimen belongs to a study of T-cell memory formation after mild COVID-19. Study information: Across donors, TCR clusters were largely donor specific.

Germline CDR1 and CDR2: LNHNV and YYDKDF (reference sequence). V lost 5 bases, J lost 7 bases, and 12 bases lay in between. The CDR3 is made up of 12 amino acids. 5'RACE primed at constant segments yielded TCR alpha and TCR beta cDNA libraries bearing sample barcodes and UMIs. TCRdb re-called the 5' RACE reads through MiXCR, storing one row per CDR3 protein. The data contain roughly 580,000 distinct CDR3 sequences, 18% of them singletons. The study, taken as a whole, reports: Day 15 to 85 contractors were CD4/CD8 balanced; later expanders leaned CD4+. Clones which contracted sat mainly in CM and EM if CD4+, and in EMRA if CD8+.

Sequencing was carried out using PBMCs or a T cell subset sorted from them (not recorded which). The V and J genes are TRBV15 and TRBJ2-7; D remains ambiguous. The receptor's source is an adult woman who had mild COVID-19 (a few samples of this study predate the infection). Cell type and time point are not known. The CDR3 loop reads CATSLPSTEQYF. The CDR3 DNA follows: TGTGCCACCAGCCTCCCTTCCACGGAGCAGTACTTC.